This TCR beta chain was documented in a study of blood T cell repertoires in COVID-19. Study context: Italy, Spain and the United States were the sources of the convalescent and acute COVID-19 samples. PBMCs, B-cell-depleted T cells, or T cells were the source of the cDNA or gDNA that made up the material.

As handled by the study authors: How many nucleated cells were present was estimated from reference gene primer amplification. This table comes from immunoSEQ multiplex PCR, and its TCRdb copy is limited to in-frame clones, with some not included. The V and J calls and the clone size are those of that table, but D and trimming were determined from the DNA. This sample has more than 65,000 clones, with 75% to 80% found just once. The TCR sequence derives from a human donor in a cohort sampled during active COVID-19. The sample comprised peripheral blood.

In nucleotides, the CDR3 is TGCAGCGCCGTGGGACAGTTTAACTATGGCTACACCTTC. It is translated as CSAVGQFNYGYTF. This chain connects TRBV29-1 to TRBJ1-2; 7 bases agree with TRBD1. Per germline, CDR1 SQVTM and CDR2 ANQGSEA. V lost 7 bases to trimming and J lost 1 base; unmatched junction nucleotides: 6. The CDR3 consists of 13 residues.